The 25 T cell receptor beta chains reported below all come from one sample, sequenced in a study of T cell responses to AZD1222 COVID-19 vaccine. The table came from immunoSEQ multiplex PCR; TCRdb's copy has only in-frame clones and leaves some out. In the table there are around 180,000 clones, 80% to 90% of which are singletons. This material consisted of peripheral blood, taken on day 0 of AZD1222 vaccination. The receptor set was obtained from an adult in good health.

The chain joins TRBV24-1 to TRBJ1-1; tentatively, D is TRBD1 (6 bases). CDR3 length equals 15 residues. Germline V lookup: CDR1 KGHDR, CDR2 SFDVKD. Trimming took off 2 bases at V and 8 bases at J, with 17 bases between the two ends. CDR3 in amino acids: CATSDYPSDREEAFF. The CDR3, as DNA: TGTGCCACCAGTGATTACCCCTCGGACAGAGAAGAAGCTTTCTTT.

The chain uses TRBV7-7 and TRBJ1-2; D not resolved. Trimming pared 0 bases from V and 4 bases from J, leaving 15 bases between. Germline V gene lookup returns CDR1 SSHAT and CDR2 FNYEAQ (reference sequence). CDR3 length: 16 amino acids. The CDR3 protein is CASSLAGYGSRYGYTF. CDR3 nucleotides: TGTGCCAGCAGCTTAGCTGGGTACGGCTCTCGCTATGGCTACACCTTC.

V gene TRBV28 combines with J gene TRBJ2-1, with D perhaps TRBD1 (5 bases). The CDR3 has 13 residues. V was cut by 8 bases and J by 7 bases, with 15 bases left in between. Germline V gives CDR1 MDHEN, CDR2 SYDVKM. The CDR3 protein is CASGLTDRNEQFF. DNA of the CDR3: TGTGCCAGCGGATTGACAGACAGAAATGAGCAGTTCTTC.

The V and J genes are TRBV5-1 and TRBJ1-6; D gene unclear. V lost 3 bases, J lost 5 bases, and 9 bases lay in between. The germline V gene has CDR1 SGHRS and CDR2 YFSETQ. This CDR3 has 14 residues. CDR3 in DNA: TGCGCCAGCAGCTCGGGCAGGAATAATTCACCCCTCCACTTT. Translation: CASSSGRNNSPLHF.

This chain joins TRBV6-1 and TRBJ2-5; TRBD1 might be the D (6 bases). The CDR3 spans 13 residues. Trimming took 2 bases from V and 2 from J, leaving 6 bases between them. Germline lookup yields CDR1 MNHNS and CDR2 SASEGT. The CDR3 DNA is TGTGCCAGCAGTGAACAGGGGCAAGAGACCCAGTACTTC. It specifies CASSEQGQETQYF.

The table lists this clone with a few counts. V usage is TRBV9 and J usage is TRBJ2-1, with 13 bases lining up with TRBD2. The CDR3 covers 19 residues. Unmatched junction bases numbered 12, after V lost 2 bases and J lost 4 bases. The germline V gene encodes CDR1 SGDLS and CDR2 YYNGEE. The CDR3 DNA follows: TGTGCCAGCAGCGTCGACGGGACTAGCGGGATCCTACGGTACAATGAGCAGTTCTTC. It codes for CASSVDGTSGILRYNEQFF.

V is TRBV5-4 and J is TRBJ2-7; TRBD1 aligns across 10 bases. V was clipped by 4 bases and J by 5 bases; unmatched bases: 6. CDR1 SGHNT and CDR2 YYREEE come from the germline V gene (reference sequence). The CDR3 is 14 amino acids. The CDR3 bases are TGTGCCAGCAGCACCCCGGGACAGGGGAACGAGCAGTACTTC. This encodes CASSTPGQGNEQYF.

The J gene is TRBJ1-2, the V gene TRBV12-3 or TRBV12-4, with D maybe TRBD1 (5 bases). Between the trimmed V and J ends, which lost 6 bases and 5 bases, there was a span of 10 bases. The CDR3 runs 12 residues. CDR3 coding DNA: TGTGCCAGCAGGCAGGGCTGGTATGGCTACACCTTC. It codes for CASRQGWYGYTF.

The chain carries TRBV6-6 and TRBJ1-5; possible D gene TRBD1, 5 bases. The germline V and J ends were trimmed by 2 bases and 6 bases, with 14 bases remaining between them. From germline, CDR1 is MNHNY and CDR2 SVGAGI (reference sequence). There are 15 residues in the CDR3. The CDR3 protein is CASSYTGTGVQPQHF. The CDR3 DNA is TGTGCCAGCAGTTACACGGGGACGGGGGTTCAGCCCCAGCATTTT.

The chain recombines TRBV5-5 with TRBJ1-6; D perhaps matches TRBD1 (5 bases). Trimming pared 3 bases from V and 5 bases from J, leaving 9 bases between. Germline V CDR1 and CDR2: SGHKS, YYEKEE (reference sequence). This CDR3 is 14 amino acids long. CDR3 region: CASSSGTHNSPLHF. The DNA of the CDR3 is TGTGCCAGCAGCTCAGGGACCCATAATTCACCCCTCCACTTT.

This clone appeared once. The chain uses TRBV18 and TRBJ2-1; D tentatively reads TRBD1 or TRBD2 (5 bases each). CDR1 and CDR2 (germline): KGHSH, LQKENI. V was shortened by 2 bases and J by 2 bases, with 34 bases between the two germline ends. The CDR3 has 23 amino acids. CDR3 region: CASSPLRDQTQDPHDDPYNEQFF. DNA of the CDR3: TGTGCCAGCTCACCATTGAGGGACCAGACTCAAGACCCGCACGACGACCCCTACAATGAGCAGTTCTTC.

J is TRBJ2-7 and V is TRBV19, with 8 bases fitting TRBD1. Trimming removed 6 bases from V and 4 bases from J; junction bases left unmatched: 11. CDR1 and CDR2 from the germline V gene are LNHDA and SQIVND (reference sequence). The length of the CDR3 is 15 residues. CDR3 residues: CASSLGGGQEYEQYF. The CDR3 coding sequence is TGTGCCAGTAGCCTAGGAGGGGGACAGGAATACGAGCAGTACTTC.

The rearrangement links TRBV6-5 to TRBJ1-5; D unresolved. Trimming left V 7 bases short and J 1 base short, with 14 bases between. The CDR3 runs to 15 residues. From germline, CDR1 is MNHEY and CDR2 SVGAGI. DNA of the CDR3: TGTGCCAGCAACGTACTAGAAGGGAGCAATCAGCCCCAGCATTTT. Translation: CASNVLEGSNQPQHF.

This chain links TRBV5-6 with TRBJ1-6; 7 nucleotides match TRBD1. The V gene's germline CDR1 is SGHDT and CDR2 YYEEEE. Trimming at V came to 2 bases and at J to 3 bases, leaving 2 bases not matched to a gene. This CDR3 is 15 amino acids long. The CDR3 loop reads CASSLGQVYNSPLHF. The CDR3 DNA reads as TGTGCCAGCAGCTTAGGACAGGTCTATAATTCACCCCTCCACTTT.

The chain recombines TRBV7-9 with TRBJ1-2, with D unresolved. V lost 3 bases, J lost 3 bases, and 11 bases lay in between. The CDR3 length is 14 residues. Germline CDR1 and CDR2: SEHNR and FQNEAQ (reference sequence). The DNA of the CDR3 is TGTGCCAGCAGCTTTGGACCCGGGGACTATGGCTACACCTTC. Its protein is CASSFGPGDYGYTF.

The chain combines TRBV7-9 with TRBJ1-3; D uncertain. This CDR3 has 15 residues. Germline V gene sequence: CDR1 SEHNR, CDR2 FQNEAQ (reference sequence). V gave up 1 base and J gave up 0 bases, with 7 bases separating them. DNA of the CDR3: TGTGCCAGCAGCTTAGAACTGAACTCTGGAAACACCATATATTTT. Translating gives CASSLELNSGNTIYF.

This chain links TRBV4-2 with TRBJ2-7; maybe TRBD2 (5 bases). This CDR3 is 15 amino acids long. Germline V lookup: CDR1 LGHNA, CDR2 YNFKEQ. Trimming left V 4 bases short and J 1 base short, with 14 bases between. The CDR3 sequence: CASSRKGVQSYEQYF. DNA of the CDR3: TGTGCCAGCAGCCGAAAGGGAGTACAGTCCTACGAGCAGTACTTC.

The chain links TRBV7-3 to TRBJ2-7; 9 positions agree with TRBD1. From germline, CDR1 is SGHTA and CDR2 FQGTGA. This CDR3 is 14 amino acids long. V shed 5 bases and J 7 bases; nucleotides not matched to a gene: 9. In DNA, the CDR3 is TGTGCCAGCAGCCTCACGCAGGGACAGGGAGAGCAGTACTTC. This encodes CASSLTQGQGEQYF. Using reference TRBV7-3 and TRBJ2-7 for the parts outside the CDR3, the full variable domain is GAGVSQTPSNKVTEKGKYVELRCDPISGHTALYWYRQSLGQGPEFLIYFQGTGAADDSGLPNDRFFAVRPEGSVSTLKIQRTERGDSAVYLCASSLTQGQGEQYFGPGTRLTVT.

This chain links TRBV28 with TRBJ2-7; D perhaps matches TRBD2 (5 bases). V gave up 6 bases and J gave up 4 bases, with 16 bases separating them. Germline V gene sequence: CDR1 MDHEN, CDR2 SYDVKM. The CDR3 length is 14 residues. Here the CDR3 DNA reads TGTGCCAGCAGACGGTCATCCCGCGGGTACGAGCAGTACTTC. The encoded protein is CASRRSSRGYEQYF.

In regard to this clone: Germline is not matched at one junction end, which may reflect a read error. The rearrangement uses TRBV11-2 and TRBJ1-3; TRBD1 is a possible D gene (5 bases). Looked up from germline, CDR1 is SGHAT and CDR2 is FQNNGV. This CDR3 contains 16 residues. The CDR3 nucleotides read TGTGCCAGCAGCTTAGAACCCGACAGAGCTGGTAACACCATATATTTT. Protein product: CASSLEPDRAGNTIYF.

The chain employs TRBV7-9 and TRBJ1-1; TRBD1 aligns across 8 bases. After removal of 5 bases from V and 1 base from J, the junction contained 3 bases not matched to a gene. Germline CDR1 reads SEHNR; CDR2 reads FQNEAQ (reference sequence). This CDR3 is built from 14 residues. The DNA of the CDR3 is TGTGCCAGCAGCCTGGGACAGGAGAACACTGAAGCTTTCTTT. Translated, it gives CASSLGQENTEAFF.

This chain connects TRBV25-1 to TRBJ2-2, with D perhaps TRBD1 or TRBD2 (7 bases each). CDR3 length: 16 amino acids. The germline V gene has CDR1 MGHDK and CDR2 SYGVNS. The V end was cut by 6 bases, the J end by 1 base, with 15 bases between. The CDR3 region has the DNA TGTGCCAGCAGGGGGGGGACAGCCCTGAACACCGGGGAGCTGTTTTTT. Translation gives CASRGGTALNTGELFF.

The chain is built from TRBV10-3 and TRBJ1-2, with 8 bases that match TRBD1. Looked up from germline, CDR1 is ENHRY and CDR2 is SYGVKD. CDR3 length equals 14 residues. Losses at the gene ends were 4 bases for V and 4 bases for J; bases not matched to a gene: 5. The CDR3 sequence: CAISASGGGYGYTF. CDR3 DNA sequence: TGTGCCATCAGTGCTTCAGGGGGCGGCTATGGCTACACCTTC.

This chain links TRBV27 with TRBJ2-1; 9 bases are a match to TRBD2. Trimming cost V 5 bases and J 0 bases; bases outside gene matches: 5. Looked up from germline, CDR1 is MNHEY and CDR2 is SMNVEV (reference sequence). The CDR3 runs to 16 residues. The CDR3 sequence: CASSPLSGSSYNEQFF. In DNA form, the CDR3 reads TGTGCCAGCAGTCCCCTTAGCGGGAGCTCCTACAATGAGCAGTTCTTC.

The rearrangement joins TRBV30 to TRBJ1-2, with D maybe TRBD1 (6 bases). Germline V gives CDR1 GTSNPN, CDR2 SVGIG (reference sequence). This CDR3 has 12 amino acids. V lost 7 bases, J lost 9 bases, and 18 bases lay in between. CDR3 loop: CALGARGYSYTF. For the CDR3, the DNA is TGTGCCTTGGGAGCCAGGGGTTATAGCTACACCTTC.